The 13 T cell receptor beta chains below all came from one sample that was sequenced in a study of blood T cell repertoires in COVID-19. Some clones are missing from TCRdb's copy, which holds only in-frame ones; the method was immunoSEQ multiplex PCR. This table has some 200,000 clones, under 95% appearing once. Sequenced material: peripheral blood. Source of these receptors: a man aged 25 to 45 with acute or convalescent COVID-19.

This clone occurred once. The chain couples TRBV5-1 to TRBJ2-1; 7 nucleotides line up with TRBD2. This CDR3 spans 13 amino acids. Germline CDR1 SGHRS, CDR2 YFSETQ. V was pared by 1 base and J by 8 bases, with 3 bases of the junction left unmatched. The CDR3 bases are TGCGCCAGCAGCTTGTGGGAGGGCGATGAGCAGTTCTTC. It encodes CASSLWEGDEQFF.

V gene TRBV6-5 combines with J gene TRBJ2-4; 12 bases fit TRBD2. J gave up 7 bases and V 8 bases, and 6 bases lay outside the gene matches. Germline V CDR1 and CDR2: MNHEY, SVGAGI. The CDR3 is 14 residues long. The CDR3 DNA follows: TGTGCCAGCGGGGGTGGACTAGCGGGGAACATTCAGTACTTC. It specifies CASGGGLAGNIQYF.

The CDR3 coding sequence is TGTGCCAGCAGCTATGACAGGGGCGCGGGGTATGAGCAGTTCTTC. It is translated as CASSYDRGAGYEQFF. This chain joins TRBV7-9 and TRBJ2-1, with 8 bases lining up with TRBD1. V dropped 4 bases and J dropped 8; count of bases not matched to a gene: 10. This CDR3 contains 15 residues. The germline V gene has CDR1 SEHNR and CDR2 FQNEAQ (reference sequence).

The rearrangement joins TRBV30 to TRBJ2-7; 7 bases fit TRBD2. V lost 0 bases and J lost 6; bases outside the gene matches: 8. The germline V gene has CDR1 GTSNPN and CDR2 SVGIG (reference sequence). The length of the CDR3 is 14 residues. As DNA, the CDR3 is TGTGCCTGGAGTGTAATCCCCACGGGGGGCGAGCAGTACTTC. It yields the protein CAWSVIPTGGEQYF.

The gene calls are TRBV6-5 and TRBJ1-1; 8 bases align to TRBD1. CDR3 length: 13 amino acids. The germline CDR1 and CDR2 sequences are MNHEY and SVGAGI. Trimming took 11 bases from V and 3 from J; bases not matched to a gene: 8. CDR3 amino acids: CAARTGLDTEAFF. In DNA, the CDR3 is TGTGCCGCCCGGACAGGGTTGGACACTGAAGCTTTCTTT.

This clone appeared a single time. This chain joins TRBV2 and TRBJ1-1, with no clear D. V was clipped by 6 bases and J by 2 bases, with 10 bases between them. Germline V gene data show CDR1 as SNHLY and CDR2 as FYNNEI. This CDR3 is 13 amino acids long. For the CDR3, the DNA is TGTGCCAGCAGGGAGGACGGAAACACTGAAGCTTTCTTT. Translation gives CASREDGNTEAFF.

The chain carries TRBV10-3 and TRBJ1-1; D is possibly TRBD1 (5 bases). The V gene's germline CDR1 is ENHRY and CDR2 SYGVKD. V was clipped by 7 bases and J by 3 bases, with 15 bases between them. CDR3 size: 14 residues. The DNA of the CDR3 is TGTGCCATCACCCGACGGGGGGGATACACTGAAGCTTTCTTT. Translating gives CAITRRGGYTEAFF.

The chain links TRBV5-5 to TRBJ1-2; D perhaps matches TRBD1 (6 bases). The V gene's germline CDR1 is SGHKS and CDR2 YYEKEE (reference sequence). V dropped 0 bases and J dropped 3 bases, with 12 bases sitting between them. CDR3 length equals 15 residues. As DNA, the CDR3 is TGTGCCAGCAGCTTGGGGAGGCAGGGGCACTATGGCTACACCTTC. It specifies CASSLGRQGHYGYTF.

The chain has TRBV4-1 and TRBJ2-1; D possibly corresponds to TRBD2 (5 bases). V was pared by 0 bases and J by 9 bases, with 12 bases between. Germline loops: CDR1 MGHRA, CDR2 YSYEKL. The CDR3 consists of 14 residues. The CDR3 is CASSQELAWSEQFF. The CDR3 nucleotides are TGCGCCAGCAGCCAAGAGCTAGCCTGGAGTGAGCAGTTCTTC.

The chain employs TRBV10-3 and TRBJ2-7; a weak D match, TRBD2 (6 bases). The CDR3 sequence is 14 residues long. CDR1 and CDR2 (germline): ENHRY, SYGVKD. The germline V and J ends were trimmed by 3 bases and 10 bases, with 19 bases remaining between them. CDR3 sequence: CAISEPGLSLIQYF. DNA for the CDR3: TGTGCCATCAGTGAACCGGGACTGAGTTTGATTCAGTACTTC.

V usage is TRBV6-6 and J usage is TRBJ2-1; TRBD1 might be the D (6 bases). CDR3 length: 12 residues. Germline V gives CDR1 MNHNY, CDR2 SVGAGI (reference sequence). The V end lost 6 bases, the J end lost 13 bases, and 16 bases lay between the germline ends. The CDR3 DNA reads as TGTGCCAGCAGCCGCAGTGGGACACGTCAGTTCTTC. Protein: CASSRSGTRQFF.

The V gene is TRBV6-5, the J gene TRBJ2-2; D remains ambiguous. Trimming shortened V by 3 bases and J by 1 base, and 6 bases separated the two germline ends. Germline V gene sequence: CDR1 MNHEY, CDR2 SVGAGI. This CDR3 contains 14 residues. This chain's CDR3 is CASSYQVNTGELFF. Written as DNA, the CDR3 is TGTGCCAGCAGTTATCAGGTGAACACCGGGGAGCTGTTTTTT.

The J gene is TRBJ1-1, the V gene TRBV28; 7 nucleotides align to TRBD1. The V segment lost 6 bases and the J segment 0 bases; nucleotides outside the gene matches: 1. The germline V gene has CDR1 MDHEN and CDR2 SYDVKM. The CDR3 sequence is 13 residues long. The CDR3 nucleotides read TGTGCCAGCAGGGGACAGATGAACACTGAAGCTTTCTTT. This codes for CASRGQMNTEAFF. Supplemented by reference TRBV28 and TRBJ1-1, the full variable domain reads DVKVTQSSRYLVKRTGEKVFLECVQDMDHENMFWYRQDPGLGLRLIYFSYDVKMKEKGDIPEGYSVSREKKERFSLILESASTNQTSMYLCASRGQMNTEAFFGQGTRLTVV.